This T cell receptor beta chain was captured by sequencing in a study of cytomegalovirus exposure and HLA in healthy donors (dated by TCRdb to 2015 to 2018). Some background on the complete study: According to an earlier analysis of around 600 of the donors, roughly 180 million T cells yielded 117 million unique TCR beta sequences and about 300 Gb of sequence data. An early release that covered about 600 HLA-typed donors contained 250 to 350 gigabases of sequencing data and about 93 million unique TCR sequences. Of the approximately 400 genotyped donors, roughly 76% were placed in the genetic ancestry cluster associated with self-reported Caucasian donors. The study was designed to test whether signatures of past pathogen exposure could be identified by cataloging public T cell receptors. Using immunosequencing, the study profiled T cell repertoires from about 620 subjects and related those repertoires to cytomegalovirus serostatus. In addition to the first cohort of 650 to 800 subjects, a separate validation cohort of some 120 different subjects was used. The study combined high-throughput TCR immunosequencing, statistical association of individual TCRs with disease status, and machine learning to predict cytomegalovirus infection status. A later analysis re-analyzed previously published TCR beta repertoires from 500 to 700 donors and added high-resolution HLA genotyping to study TCR occurrence patterns. Rather than drawing on any new phenotypic data, the later analysis identified candidate immune exposures from TCR beta sequences and the way those sequences occurred across donors. To decide whether each TCR beta V gene segment behaved as functional or pseudogenic, an earlier analysis of some 570 of the donors relied on high-throughput TCR beta sequencing. Donor age, sex, ethnicity and CMV serostatus were compiled together with the repertoire data. A later genetic analysis used genome-wide SNP genotypes for about 65% of the 666 donors, treating that subset as a discovery cohort. Every discovery cohort repertoire had been produced on one sequencing platform. HLA typing included class I and class II loci at four-digit resolution. Typing coverage varied by locus: roughly 629-630 donors for A, B, C, DRB1 and DQB1; around 560 for DQA1; some 610 for DPA1; 400 to 480 for DPB1. Four or five DR-DQ haplotypes were treated as single units for association and clustering because of strong linkage in the cohort. Among some 400 genotyped donors of the cohort, an average of roughly 240,000 unique TCR beta nucleotide sequences were sequenced per donor, roughly 20% of them non-productive. Study-wide conclusions, independent of this receptor: According to the authors, the approach could potentially be generalized to other disease states and immunological phenotypes. A cluster of highly shared sequence variants was judged likely to represent a technical artifact of the sequencing pipeline. In a later analysis, 16,951 TCR beta sequences were associated with specific HLA alleles at a false discovery rate of 0.05. The study gave a list of around 170 TCR beta chains associated with cytomegalovirus. Roughly 15 rarely observed V segments, including chromosome 9 orphons, were excluded from the earlier analysis of several hundred of the donors because counts were too low. Three of the identified cytomegalovirus-associated TCR beta chains were confirmed in vitro to be specific for cytomegalovirus antigens. Some IMGT-functional V segments, including TRBV6-2 and TRBV6-3, could not be distinguished by the 87-base-pair reads and were therefore excluded. In both the original and validation cohorts, the classifier was reported to diagnose cytomegalovirus status with high specificity and sensitivity. V-gene and J-gene trimming of TCR beta chains was associated with a missense DCLRE1C variant in a later genetic analysis, and the association was replicated in an independent cohort. According to a later genetic analysis, donors in an Asian-associated ancestry cluster had fewer N-insertions in productive TCRs than the approximately 700-donor mean. In a later analysis, TCR association rates were found to vary across HLA loci, with the most associated TCRs seen for DRB1 alleles and the fewest for HLA-C alleles. Sequencing depth was assumed to be roughly uniform across donors in the presence/absence analyses, though that assumption may not hold. Correlated functional status among segregating V segments might reflect linkage disequilibrium, but an unknown experimental factor could not be ruled out. When HLA alleles, especially DR and DQ, strongly co-occurred, TCR associations were difficult to assign to individual alleles. Compared with equally common non-associated chains, HLA-associated TCR beta chains in a later analysis were more clonally expanded and had lower generation probabilities. According to a later analysis, parvovirus B19, influenza, CMV and Epstein-Barr virus appeared linked to several top co-occurrence clusters. Most TCR sequences were seen in very few donors, while some public TCRs were found in many individuals. Broadly in line with IMGT annotations, most TCR beta V segments showed up in productive rearrangements about 90% or about 30% of the time in an earlier analysis of several hundred of the donors. Because HLA typing was unavailable for some donors at each locus, only the typed subset was used in association tests. This cohort had only TCR beta chains sequenced, and the lack of alpha or paired-chain data limited which features could be detected. A further reported finding was that TCR beta sequences accurately predicted the HLA-A and HLA-B alleles for most subjects in the first cohort. Most CMV-associated TCR beta chains appeared to be HLA-restricted in a later analysis, and the HLA associations seemed to be driven largely by CMV exposure. For the cohort, immune exposure information was limited to CMV serostatus.

Note on this clone: No cognate antigen has been identified for it. No base quality values were provided; no much bigger clone lies one nucleotide off.

The library relied on the immunoSEQ multiplex PCR assay. A mixture of 60 forward primers for TCR Vbeta segments and 13 reverse primers for TCR Jbeta segments was used in the multiplex PCR. The CDR3 region of rearranged TCR beta genes was amplified from genomic DNA with a multiplex PCR assay. The Illumina HiSeq System was used to sequence the amplified TCR beta libraries as 87-base-pair reads. Per the authors' processing: A later analysis counted some 74 million unique TCR beta chains across the 550 to 800 repertoires, and 9 million to 14 million of these chains were shared by at least two donors. To remove PCR and sequencing errors, raw reads were error-corrected and collapsed into unique sequences using a nearest-neighbor algorithm that merged closely related sequences. CDR3 sequences were aligned to IMGT reference sequences to assign V, D and J gene segments. For a sequence to be retained, at least a six-nucleotide match to both a V gene segment and a J gene segment was required. Rearrangements were classified as productive when the CDR3 lacked stop codons and remained in frame with V and J, and all other rearrangements were classified as non-productive. Following IMGT convention, CDR3 was defined as the stretch from the second conserved V-encoded cysteine up to the conserved J-encoded phenylalanine. In an earlier analysis of some 550 of the donors, sequences lacking an unambiguous match to a single V gene segment were excluded. An earlier analysis of a few hundred of the donors classified V segments as functional when productive rearrangements were above 56.7% and as segregating when the standard deviation between donors was above 5%. A statistical classification framework was built for diagnosing cytomegalovirus status from the catalog of TCR beta chain sequences. A later analysis assigned V and J genes by comparing TCR nucleotide sequences with IMGT/GENE-DB human TR gene sequences. The TCRdist pipeline was used in a later analysis to assign CDR3 sequences and most-parsimonious VDJ recombination scenarios. In a later analysis, each TCR beta chain was defined by its CDR3 amino acid sequence together with its V-gene family, and reads without a unique V-gene family were excluded. A later analysis removed 550 to 650 highly shared, low-generation-probability nucleotide sequences to deal with suspected cross-contamination and a sequencing artifact. A later analysis calculated a clonal expansion index for each public chain from normalized within-repertoire ranks of inferred template counts. In a later analysis, generation probabilities were computed using a VDJ recombination model fitted to out-of-frame rearrangements, and the results were checked against IGoR. In a later analysis, hypergeometric tests were used to score TCR-TCR, TCR-HLA and TCR-CMV co-occurrence, with a repertoire-size bias correction applied to TCR pairs. To estimate false discovery rates, a later analysis permuted the HLA or CMV assignments 20 times. In a later analysis, co-occurring TCRs were grouped using DBSCAN, and TCRdist sequence similarity was added for clustering within HLA-allele-positive subsets. For co-occurrence clustering, repertoires with fewer than 30,000 or more than 120,000 public chains were excluded, along with roughly 5 repertoires with anomalous nucleotide sharing. TCRdb retrieved this table from immuneACCESS and kept in-frame rearrangements only. Not all clones are present; in checked studies, unresolved V genes account for under half, and no reason is known for the remainder. The DNA was the basis for D and trimming; V, J and clone size are from that table. The sample includes some 110,000 clones, with nearly 75% observed a single time. Together, the top ten hold around 5% of the sample.

The germline V gene (reference sequence) supplies CDR1 LNHDA and CDR2 SQIVND. Germline trimming: 9 bases from V, 1 base from J; junction bases outside gene matches: 9. Measured from the cysteine to the phenylalanine, the CDR3 is 15 residues long. Of the read, only the CDR3 DNA is kept; its 45 bases are in frame from base 1. The cohort comprised more than 550 healthy bone marrow donors. At the time of sampling, every cohort member was nominally healthy, though immune exposures that went unrecorded were likely present. The donor was CMV seropositive and was included in the group of 250 to 350 seropositive cohort members. Each donor provided a peripheral blood sample, and peripheral blood mononuclear cells were used for TCR beta sequencing. The Qiagen DNeasy Blood Extraction Kit was used to extract genomic DNA from the blood cell samples.

The sequenced material came from PBMCs. The origin of this receptor is a man aged 25 to 45 in good health and CMV-seropositive. The rearranged chain carries TRBV19 and TRBJ2-1, and 7 bases in between align with TRBD2. CDR3 loop: CASLLTGGSYNEQFF. The nucleotide sequence reads as follows: TGTGCCAGCCTTCTGACGGGGGGTTCCTACAATGAGCAGTTCTTC.